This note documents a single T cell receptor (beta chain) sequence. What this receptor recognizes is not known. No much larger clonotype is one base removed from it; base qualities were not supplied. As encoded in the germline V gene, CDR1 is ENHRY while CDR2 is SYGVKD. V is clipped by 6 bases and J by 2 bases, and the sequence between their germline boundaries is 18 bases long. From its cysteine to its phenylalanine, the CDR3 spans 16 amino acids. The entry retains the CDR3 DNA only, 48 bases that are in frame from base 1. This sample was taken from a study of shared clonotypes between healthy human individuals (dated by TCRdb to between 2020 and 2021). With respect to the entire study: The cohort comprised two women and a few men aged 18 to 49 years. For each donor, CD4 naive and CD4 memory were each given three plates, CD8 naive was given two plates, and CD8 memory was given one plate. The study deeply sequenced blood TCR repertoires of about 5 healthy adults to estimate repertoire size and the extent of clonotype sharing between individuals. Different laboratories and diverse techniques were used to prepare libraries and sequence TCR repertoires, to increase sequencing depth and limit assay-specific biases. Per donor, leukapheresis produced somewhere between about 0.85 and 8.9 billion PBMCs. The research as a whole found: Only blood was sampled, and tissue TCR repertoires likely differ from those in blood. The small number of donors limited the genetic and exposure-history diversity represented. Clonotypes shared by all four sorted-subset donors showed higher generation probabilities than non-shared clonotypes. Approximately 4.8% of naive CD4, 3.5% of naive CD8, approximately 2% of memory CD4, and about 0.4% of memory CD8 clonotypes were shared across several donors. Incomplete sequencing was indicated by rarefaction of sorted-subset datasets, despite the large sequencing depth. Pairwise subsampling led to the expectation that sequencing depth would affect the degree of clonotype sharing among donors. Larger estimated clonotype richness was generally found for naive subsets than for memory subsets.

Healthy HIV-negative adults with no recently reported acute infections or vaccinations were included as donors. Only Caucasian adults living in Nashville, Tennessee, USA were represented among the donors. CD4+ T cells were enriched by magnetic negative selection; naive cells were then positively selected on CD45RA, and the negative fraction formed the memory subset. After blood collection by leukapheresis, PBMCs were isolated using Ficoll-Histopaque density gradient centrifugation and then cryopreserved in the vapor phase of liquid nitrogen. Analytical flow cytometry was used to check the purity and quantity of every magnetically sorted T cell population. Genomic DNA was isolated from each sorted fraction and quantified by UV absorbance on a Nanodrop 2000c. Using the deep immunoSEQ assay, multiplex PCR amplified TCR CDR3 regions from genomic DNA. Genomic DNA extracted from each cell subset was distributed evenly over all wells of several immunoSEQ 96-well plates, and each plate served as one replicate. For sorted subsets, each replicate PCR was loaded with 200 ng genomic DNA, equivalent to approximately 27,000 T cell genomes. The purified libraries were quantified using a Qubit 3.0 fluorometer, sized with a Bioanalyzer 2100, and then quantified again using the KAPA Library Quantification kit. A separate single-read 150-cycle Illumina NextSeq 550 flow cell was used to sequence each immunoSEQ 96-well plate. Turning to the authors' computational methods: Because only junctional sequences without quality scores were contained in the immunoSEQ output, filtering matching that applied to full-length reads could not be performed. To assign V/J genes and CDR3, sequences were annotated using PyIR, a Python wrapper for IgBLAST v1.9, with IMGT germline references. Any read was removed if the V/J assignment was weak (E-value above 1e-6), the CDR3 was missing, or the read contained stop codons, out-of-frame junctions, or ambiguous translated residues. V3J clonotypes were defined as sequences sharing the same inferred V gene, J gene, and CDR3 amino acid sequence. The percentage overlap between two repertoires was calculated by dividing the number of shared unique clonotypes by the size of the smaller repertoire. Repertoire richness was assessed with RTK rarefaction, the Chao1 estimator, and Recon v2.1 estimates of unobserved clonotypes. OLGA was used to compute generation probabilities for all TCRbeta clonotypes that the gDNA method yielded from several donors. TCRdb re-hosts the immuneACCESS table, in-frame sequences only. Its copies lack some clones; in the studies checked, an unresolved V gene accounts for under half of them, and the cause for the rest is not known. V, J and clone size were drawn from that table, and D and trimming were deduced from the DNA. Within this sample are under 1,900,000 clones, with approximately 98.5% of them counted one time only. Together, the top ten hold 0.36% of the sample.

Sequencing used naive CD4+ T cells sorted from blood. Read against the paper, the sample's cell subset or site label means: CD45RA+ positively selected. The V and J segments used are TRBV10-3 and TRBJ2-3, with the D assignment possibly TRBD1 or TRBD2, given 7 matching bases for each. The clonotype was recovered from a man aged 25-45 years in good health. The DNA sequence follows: TGTGCCATCAGGGAAACAGGGGAGGGACACACAGATACGCAGTATTTT. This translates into CAIRETGEGHTDTQYF.